Sequencing of this T cell receptor (beta chain) was carried out in a study of cytomegalovirus exposure and HLA in healthy donors. Findings and caveats of the study: There were 150 or so TCR beta chains listed as cytomegalovirus-associated.

With respect to this clone: Its specificity is not known.

The V and J ends lost 4 bases and 2 bases, in that order; junction bases with no gene match: 5. This CDR3 comprises 16 residues. Germline CDR1 is SGHRS and CDR2 is YFSETQ. A multiplex PCR was run with 60 Vbeta primers and 13 Jbeta primers. Sequencing was performed with immunoSEQ multiplex PCR; in TCRdb, only in-frame clones are kept and a portion is missing. Of approximately 100,000 clones listed, about 74% were seen once; the top ten hold around 5%. The clonotype originates from a female donor in good health and CMV-seropositive. The rearrangement uses TRBV5-1 and TRBJ2-5; TRBD2 agrees at 13 bases. Sequencing was done on a sample of PBMCs. The CDR3 loop is CASSPGTSGAQETQYF. In DNA, the CDR3 is TGCGCCAGCAGCCCGGGGACTAGCGGGGCGCAAGAGACCCAGTACTTC.